This T cell receptor beta chain was sequenced during a study of cytomegalovirus exposure and HLA in healthy donors. General study findings and limits: A later analysis reportedly identified an Asian-associated ancestry cluster as carrying fewer N-insertions than the roughly 720-donor mean.

About this clone: What it binds is not known.

Whereas donors were nominally healthy upon sampling, unrecorded immune exposures were probable. 60 Vbeta and 13 Jbeta primers were used in PCR. In the authors' methods: In a later analysis, some 10 million of some 80 million unique beta chains occurred in at least two donors. This table comes from immunoSEQ multiplex PCR, and its TCRdb copy is limited to in-frame clones, with some not included. V and J calls plus clone size are reproduced from that table; the DNA served to infer D and trimming. The table shows some 130,000 clones, with around three quarters occurring only once. The TCR sequence derives from a man aged 30 to 45 in good health and CMV-seronegative. Sample: PBMCs.

The CDR3 DNA is TGCGCCAGCAGTGAAGTTGGTACACGCACCTACGAGCAGTACTTC. This codes for CASSEVGTRTYEQYF. The chain recombines TRBV10-1 with TRBJ2-7; no clear D. Germline CDR1 WNHNN, CDR2 SYGVQD (reference sequence). V lost 3 bases to trimming and J lost 2 bases, with 14 bases between them. This CDR3 comprises 15 residues.